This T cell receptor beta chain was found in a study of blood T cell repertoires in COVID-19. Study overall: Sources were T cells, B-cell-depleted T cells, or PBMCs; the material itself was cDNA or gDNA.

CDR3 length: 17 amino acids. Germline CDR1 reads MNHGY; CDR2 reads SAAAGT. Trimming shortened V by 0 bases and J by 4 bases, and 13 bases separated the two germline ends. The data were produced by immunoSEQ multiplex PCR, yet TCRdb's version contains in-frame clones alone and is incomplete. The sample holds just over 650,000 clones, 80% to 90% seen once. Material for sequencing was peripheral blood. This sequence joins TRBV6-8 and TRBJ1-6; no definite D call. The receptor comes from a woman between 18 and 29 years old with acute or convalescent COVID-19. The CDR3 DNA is TGTGCCAGCAGTTACTCGAACGGCGGACTATATAATTCACCCCTCCACTTT. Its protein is CASSYSNGGLYNSPLHF.